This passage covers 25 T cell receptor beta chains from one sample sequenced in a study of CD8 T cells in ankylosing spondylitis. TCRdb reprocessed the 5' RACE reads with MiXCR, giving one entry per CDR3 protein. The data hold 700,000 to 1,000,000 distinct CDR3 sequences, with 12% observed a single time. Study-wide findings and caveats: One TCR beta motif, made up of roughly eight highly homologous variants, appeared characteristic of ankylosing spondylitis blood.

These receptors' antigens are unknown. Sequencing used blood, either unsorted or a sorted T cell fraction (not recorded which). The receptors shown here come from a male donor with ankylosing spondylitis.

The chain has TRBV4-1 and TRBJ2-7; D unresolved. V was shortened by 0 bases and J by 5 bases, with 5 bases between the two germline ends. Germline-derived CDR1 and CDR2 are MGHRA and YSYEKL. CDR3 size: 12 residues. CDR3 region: CASSQEGHEQYF. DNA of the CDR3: TGCGCCAGCAGCCAAGAGGGTCACGAGCAGTACTTC.

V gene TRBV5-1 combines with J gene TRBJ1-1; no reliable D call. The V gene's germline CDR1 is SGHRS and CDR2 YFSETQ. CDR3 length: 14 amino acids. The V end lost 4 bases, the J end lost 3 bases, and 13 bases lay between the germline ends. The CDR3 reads CASSPARHDTEAFF. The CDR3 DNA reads TGCGCCAGCAGCCCGGCACGGCACGACACTGAAGCTTTCTTT. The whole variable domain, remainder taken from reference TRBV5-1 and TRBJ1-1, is KAGVTQTPRYLIKTRGQQVTLSCSPISGHRSVSWYQQTPGQGLQFLFEYFSETQRNKGNFPGRFSGRQFSNSRSEMNVSTLELGDSALYLCASSPARHDTEAFFGQGTRLTVV.

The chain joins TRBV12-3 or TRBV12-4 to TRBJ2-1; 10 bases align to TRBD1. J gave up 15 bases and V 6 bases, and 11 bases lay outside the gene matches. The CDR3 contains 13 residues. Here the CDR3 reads CASSLMTGGHRFF. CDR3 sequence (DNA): TGTGCCAGCAGCCTGATGACAGGGGGCCATAGGTTCTTC.

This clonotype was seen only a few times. CDR3 in amino acids: CASSPHPTGGDGYTF. The DNA of the CDR3 is TGTGCCAGCAGCCCACACCCGACAGGGGGCGATGGCTACACCTTC. This chain joins TRBV9 and TRBJ1-2; 10 nucleotides line up with TRBD1. This CDR3 is built from 15 residues. Germline values: CDR1 SGDLS, CDR2 YYNGEE. With V trimmed by 4 bases and J by 6 bases, 9 bases remained unmatched.

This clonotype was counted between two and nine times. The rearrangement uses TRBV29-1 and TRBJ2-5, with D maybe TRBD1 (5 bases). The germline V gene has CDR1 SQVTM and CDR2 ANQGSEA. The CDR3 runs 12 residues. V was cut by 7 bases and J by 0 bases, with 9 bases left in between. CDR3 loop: CSAVTDQETQYF. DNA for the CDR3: TGCAGCGCAGTGACAGACCAAGAGACCCAGTACTTC.

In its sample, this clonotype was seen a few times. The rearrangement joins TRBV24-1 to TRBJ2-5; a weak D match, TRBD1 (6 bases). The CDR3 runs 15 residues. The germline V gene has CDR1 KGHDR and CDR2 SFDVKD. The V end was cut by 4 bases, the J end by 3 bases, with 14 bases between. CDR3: CATSDPNRAKETQYF. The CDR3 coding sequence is TGTGCCACCAGTGACCCTAACAGGGCCAAAGAGACCCAGTACTTC.

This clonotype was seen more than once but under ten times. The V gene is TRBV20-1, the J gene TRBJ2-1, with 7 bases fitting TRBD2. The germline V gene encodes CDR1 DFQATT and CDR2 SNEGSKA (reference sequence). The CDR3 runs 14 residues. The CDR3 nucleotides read TGCCTTGCCCGACCGGGAGGTAACTACAATGAGCAGTTCTTC. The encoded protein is CLARPGGNYNEQFF.

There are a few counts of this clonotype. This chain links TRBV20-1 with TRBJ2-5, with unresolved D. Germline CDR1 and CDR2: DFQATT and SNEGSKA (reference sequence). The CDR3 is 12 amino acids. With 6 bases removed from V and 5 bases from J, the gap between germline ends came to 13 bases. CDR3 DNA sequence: TGCAGTGCCATGGCGCGTGGGGAGACCCAGTACTTC. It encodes CSAMARGETQYF.

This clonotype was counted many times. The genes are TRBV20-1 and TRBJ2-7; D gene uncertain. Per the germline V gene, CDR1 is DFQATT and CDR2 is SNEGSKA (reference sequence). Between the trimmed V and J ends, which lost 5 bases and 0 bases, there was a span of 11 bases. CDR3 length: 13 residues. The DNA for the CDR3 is TGCAGTGCTGCCTGGGCAGGCTCCTACGAGCAGTACTTC. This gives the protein CSAAWAGSYEQYF.

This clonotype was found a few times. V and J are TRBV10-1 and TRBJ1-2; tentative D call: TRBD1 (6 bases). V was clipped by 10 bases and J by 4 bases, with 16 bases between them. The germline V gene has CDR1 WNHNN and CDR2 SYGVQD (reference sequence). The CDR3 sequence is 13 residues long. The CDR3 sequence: CANSGHPLYGYTF. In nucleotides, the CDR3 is TGCGCCAACTCGGGACACCCCCTCTATGGCTACACCTTC.

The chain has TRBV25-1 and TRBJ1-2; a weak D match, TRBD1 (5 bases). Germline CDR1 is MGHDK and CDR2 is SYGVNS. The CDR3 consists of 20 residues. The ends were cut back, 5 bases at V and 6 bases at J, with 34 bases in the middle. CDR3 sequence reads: CASSLAVGDHTGTRRNGYTF. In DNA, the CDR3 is TGTGCCAGCAGTTTGGCCGTAGGGGATCATACTGGGACTCGAAGAAATGGCTACACCTTC.

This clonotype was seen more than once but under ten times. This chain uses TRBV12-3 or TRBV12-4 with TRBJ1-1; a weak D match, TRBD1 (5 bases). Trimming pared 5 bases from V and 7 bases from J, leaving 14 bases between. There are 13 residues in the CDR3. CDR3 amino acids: CASSPGQFGEAFF. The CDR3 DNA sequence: TGTGCCAGCAGTCCTGGACAATTTGGTGAAGCTTTCTTT.

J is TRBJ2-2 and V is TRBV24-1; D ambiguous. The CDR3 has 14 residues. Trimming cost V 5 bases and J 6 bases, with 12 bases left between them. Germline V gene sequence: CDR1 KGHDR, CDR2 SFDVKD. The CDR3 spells CATSGLGVSGELFF. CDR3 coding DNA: TGTGCCACCAGTGGGCTTGGGGTTTCCGGGGAGCTGTTTTTT.

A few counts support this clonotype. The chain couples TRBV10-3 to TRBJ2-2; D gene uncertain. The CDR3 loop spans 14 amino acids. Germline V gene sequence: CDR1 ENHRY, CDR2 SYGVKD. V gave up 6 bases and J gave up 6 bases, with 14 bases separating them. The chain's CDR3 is CAIRPDHTPGELFF. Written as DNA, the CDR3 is TGTGCCATCAGACCCGACCATACCCCCGGGGAGCTGTTTTTT.

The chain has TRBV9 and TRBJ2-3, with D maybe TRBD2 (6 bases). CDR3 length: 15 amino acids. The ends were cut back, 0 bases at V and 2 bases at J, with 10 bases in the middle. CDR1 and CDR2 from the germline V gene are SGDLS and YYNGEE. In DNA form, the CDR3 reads TGTGCCAGCAGCGTAGAGGGGACTCTCACAGATACGCAGTATTTT. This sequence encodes CASSVEGTLTDTQYF.

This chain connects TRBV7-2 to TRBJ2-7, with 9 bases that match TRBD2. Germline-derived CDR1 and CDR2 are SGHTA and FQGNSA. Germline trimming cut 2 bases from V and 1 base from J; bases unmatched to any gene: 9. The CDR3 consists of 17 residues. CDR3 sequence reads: CASSLPLAGKLSYEQYF. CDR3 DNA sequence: TGTGCCAGCAGCTTACCCCTAGCGGGAAAGTTATCCTACGAGCAGTACTTC.

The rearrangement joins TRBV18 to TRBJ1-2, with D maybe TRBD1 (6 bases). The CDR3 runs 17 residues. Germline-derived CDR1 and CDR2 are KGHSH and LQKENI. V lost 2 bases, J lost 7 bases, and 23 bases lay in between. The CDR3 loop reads CASSPKMFTEQGPGYTF. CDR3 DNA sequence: TGTGCCAGCTCACCAAAAATGTTCACCGAACAGGGTCCTGGCTACACCTTC. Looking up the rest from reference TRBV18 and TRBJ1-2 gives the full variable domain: NAGVMQNPRHLVRRRGQEARLRCSPMKGHSHVYWYRQLPEEGLKFMVYLQKENIIDESGMPKERFSAEFPKEGPSILRIQQVVRGDSAAYFCASSPKMFTEQGPGYTFGSGTRLTVV.

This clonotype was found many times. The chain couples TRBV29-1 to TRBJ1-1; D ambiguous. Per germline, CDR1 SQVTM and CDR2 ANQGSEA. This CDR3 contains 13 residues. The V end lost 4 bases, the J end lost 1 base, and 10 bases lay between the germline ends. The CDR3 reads CSVAVRENTEAFF. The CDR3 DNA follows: TGCAGCGTTGCGGTAAGGGAGAACACTGAAGCTTTCTTT. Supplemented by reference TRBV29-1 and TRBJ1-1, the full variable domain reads SAVISQKPSRDICQRGTSLTIQCQVDSQVTMMFWYRQQPGQSLTLIATANQGSEATYESGFVIDKFPISRPNLTFSTLTVSNMSPEDSSIYLCSVAVRENTEAFFGQGTRLTVV.

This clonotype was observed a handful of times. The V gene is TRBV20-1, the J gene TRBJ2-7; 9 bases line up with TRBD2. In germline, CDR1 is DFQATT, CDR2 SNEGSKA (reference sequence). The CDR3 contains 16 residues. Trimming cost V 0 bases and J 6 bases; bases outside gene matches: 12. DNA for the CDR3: TGCAGTGCTAGAGATACGGGGCGGGAGGGCCAACTCGAGCAGTACTTC. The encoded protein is CSARDTGREGQLEQYF.

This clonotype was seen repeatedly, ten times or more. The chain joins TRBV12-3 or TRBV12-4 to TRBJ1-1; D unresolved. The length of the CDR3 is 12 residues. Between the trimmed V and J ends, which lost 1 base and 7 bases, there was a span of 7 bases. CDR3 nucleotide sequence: TGTGCCAGCAGTTTAGGGTATGGTGAAGCTTTCTTT. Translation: CASSLGYGEAFF.

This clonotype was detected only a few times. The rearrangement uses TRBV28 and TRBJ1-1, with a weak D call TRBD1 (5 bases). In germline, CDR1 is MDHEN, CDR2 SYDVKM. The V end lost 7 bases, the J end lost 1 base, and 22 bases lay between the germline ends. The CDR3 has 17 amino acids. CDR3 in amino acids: CASISPLSGRANTEAFF. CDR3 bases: TGTGCCAGCATTTCCCCCCTCTCGGGACGGGCGAACACTGAAGCTTTCTTT.

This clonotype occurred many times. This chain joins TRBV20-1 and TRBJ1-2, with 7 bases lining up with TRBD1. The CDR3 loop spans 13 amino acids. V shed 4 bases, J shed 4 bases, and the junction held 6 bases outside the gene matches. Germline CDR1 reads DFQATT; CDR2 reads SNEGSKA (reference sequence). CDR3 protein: CSAKATGSYGYTF. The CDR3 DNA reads TGCAGTGCTAAAGCGACAGGGAGCTATGGCTACACCTTC.

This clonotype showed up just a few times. CDR3: CASSYQGSAGANVLTF. The CDR3 DNA is TGTGCCAGCAGTTACCAGGGGTCAGCTGGGGCCAACGTCCTGACTTTC. The chain carries TRBV6-5 and TRBJ2-6; tentatively, D is TRBD1 (6 bases). Trimming took 2 bases from V and 2 from J, leaving 10 bases between them. Germline V gene data show CDR1 as MNHEY and CDR2 as SVGAGI. The CDR3 runs 16 residues.

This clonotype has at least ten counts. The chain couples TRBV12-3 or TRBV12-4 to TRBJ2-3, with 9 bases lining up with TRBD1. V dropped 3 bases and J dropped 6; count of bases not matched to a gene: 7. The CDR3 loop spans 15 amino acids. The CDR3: CASSFRTGEADTQYF. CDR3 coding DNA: TGTGCCAGCAGTTTTAGGACAGGGGAAGCGGATACGCAGTATTTT.

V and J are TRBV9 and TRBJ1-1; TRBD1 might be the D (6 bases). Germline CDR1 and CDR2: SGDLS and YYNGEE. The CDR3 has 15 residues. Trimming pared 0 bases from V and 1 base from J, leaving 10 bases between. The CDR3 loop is CASSVVGRGNTEAFF. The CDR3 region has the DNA TGTGCCAGCAGCGTAGTCGGCAGGGGGAACACTGAAGCTTTCTTT. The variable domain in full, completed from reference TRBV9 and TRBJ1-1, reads DSGVTQTPKHLITATGQRVTLRCSPRSGDLSVYWYQQSLDQGLQFLIQYYNGEERAKGNILERFSAQQFPDLHSELNLSSLELGDSALYFCASSVVGRGNTEAFFGQGTRLTVV.